This T cell receptor beta chain was recovered during a study of cytomegalovirus exposure and HLA in healthy donors (dated 2017 in TCRdb). Study-wide context: According to a later analysis, one platform produced both the roughly 110 validation repertoires and the 666 repertoires of the first cohort. A separate validation cohort of 100 to 150 different subjects was used in addition to the 666-subject first cohort. To predict cytomegalovirus infection status, the study combined high-throughput TCR immunosequencing, statistical association of individual TCRs with disease status, and machine learning. The study aimed to test whether signatures of past pathogen exposure could be identified by cataloging public T cell receptors.

There are 17 amino acids in the CDR3, from cysteine to phenylalanine inclusive. This entry keeps only the CDR3 DNA: 51 bases, framed from base 1. CDR1 and CDR2, looked up from the germline V gene (reference sequence), are MNHEY and SMNVEV. V loses 6 bases of germline sequence and J loses 7 bases, and the interval between the two ends is 24 bases. What the research found in general, with its limitations: In vitro tests confirmed that three of the cytomegalovirus-associated TCR beta chains recognize cytomegalovirus antigens. In both the original and validation cohorts, the classifier was reported to diagnose cytomegalovirus status with high specificity and sensitivity. Most TCR sequences were seen in very few donors, while some public TCRs were found in many individuals. The validation cohort had no HLA typing available for a later analysis, so co-occurrence within that cohort was assessed over all 120 or so repertoires. In the study, approximately 150 TCR beta chains were listed as associated with cytomegalovirus. The authors suggested that the approach could potentially be generalized to other disease states and immunological phenotypes. A later analysis found that TCRs clustered in the first cohort also tended to co-occur in the roughly 120 validation repertoires, with approximately 95% of cluster scores above 0.

A word on this clone: Its antigen has not been determined. Nothing much larger sits one base from this clone, and base qualities are not available.

Separate from the roughly 630-subject first cohort, the validation cohort of over 90 subjects was the group to which the donors belonged. Library construction relied on the immunoSEQ multiplex PCR assay. The study's own analysis went as follows. A statistical classification framework was built to diagnose cytomegalovirus status from the catalog of TCR beta chain sequences. Drawn from immuneACCESS, this table holds only the in-frame rearrangements with V and J called that TCRdb kept. Clones are partly lost; checked studies trace under half to an unresolved V gene and leave the rest unexplained. V, J and clone size derive from that table, while D and trimming were established from the DNA sequence. In all, the sample holds about 160,000 clones, and 65% to 90% of those were seen once. The leading ten clones occupy about 2.3% of the sample.

The sequencing input was PBMCs. This receptor chain uses TRBV27 and TRBJ1-4; tentative D gene TRBD1, with 5 bases matching. This receptor was taken from a woman aged 18-35 years in good health and CMV-seronegative. The nucleotides read TGTGCCAGCAGGCTGCCCCACCGCCCCCAGGGTTCTGAAAAACTGTTTTTT. The translation is CASRLPHRPQGSEKLFF.